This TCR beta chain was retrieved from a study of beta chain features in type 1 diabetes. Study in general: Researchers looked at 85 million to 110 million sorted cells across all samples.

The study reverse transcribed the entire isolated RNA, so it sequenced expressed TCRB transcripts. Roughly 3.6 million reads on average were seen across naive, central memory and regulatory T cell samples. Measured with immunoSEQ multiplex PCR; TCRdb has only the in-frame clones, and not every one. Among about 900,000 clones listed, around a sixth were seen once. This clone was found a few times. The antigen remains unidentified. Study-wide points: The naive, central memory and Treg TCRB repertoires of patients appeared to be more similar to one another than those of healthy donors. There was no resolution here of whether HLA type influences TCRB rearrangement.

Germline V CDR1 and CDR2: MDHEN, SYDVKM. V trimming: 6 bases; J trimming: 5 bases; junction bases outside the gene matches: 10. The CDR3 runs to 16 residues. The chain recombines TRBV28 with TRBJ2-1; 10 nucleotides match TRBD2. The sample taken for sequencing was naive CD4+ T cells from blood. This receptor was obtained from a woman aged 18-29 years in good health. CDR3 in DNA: TGTGCCAGCAGCACAACAGCGGGAGGGGGGGACAATGAGCAGTTCTTC. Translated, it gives CASSTTAGGGDNEQFF.